Here is one TCR beta chain with its context. From germline, CDR1 is SGHNT and CDR2 YENEEA. Losses at the gene ends were 1 base for V and 4 bases for J; bases not matched to a gene: 4. There are 14 residues in the CDR3. This sample is part of a study of blood T cell repertoires in COVID-19. Looking at the study overall: Material from acute and convalescent COVID-19 was sourced from the United States, Italy and Spain. T cells, B-cell-depleted T cells, or PBMCs supplied cDNA or gDNA.

In the authors' methods: Nucleated cell counts were estimated from reference gene primer amplification. Only in-frame clones appear in the TCRdb table, and some are missing; sequencing was by immunoSEQ multiplex PCR. V and J calls and clone size come straight from that table; D and trimming were deduced from the DNA. The table has approximately 100,000 clones, around 81% seen once. Sequenced input: peripheral blood. The TCR was taken from a human donor in a cohort sampled during active COVID-19. This sequence joins TRBV11-3 and TRBJ2-7; 7 bases align to TRBD2. The CDR3 is CASSLAGGGYEQYF. As DNA, the CDR3 is TGTGCCAGCAGCTTAGCCGGGGGAGGGTACGAGCAGTACTTC.